This TCR beta chain derives from a study of identical twins. Study-wide findings and caveats: A lower insertion count was a feature of abundant cord blood beta clonotypes, with no such feature in memory repertoires. Invariant populations such as MAIT and iNKT cells could partly muddle zero-insertion analyses. The conclusions drew on cross-sectional statistical analysis instead of tracking the same donors.

Unique molecular identifiers were in the cDNA, with template-switch universal primer binding. One entry per CDR3 protein, called by TCRdb with MiXCR from the 5' RACE reads. The sample comprises 420,000 or so distinct CDR3 sequences, around a sixth of which are singletons, and roughly 12% rests with the top ten. This clonotype was counted between two and nine times. What it binds is unknown. Trimming cost V 6 bases and J 4 bases; bases outside gene matches: 11. This CDR3 has 15 amino acids. Germline CDR1 and CDR2: SEHNR and FQNEAQ (reference sequence). Sequencing input: naive T cells sorted from blood. This sequence originates from a man aged 45 to 65 in good health. The genes are TRBV7-9 and TRBJ2-7; 8 bases are a match to TRBD1. This CDR3 reads CASRALDRAPYEQYF. The CDR3, as DNA: TGTGCCAGCAGGGCCTTGGACAGGGCTCCTTACGAGCAGTACTTC.